One sample yielded the 9 T cell receptor beta chains listed below, sequenced in a study of radiation and T cells in renal cell carcinoma. Generated by immunoSEQ multiplex PCR, the TCRdb table keeps only in-frame clones and is missing some. The sample consists of approximately 140,000 clones, about 87% of them appearing once. The time point was: baseline pretreatment blood. The treatment: 15 Gy SBRT to primary tumor, nephrectomy 4 weeks later. Specimen: blood, collected from a patient whose treatment included radiotherapy and nephrectomy. The receptors originated from a woman in her sixties or seventies with renal cell carcinoma.

Only a few counts were recorded for this clone. As DNA, the CDR3 is TGTGCCAGCAGGGAGACAGGGGGCTATGGCTACACCTTC. This gives the protein CASRETGGYGYTF. This chain joins TRBV14 and TRBJ1-2; TRBD1 matches at 9 bases. The CDR3 is 13 residues long. The V gene's germline CDR1 is SGHDN and CDR2 FVKESK. After removal of 6 bases from V and 4 bases from J, the junction contained 3 bases not matched to a gene.

CDR3 residues: CASSLSGRGQYGYTF. The CDR3, as DNA: TGTGCCAGCAGTTTGTCCGGCAGGGGGCAATATGGCTACACCTTC. The chain links TRBV28 to TRBJ1-2; 8 nucleotides match TRBD1. Germline V gene data show CDR1 as MDHEN and CDR2 as SYDVKM. Trimming cost V 3 bases and J 5 bases; bases outside gene matches: 8. CDR3 length: 15 residues.

V and J are TRBV27 and TRBJ2-3; TRBD2 might be the D (6 bases). The CDR3 contains 14 residues. V was shortened by 3 bases and J by 6 bases, with 13 bases between the two germline ends. Germline CDR1 MNHEY, CDR2 SMNVEV (reference sequence). CDR3 DNA sequence: TGTGCCAGCAGTTTTTCTGGCGGGGCGGATACGCAGTATTTT. This gives the protein CASSFSGGADTQYF.

The V call is TRBV7-2, the J call TRBJ2-5; D not certain. Germline CDR1 reads SGHTA; CDR2 reads FQGNSA. The CDR3 contains 11 residues. V lost 6 bases and J 5 bases, leaving 7 bases between the germline ends. CDR3 nucleotides: TGTGCCAGCAGTTACGAGGAGACCCAGTACTTC. It encodes CASSYEETQYF.

CDR3 residues: CASSWTRDRGREKLFF. In DNA form, the CDR3 reads TGCGCCAGCAGCTGGACCCGGGACAGGGGGCGGGAAAAACTGTTTTTT. V usage is TRBV5-1 and J usage is TRBJ1-4; 12 nucleotides align to TRBD1. Germline assignment: CDR1 SGHRS and CDR2 YFSETQ. After removal of 3 bases from V and 8 bases from J, the junction contained 8 bases not matched to a gene. CDR3 length: 16 residues.

The chain links TRBV7-9 to TRBJ2-2; D is unresolved. The CDR3 runs 14 residues. Trimming took off 0 bases at V and 4 bases at J, with 6 bases between the two ends. CDR1 is SEHNR and CDR2 is FQNEAQ in the germline V gene (reference sequence). The CDR3 protein is CASSLASVTGELFF. In nucleotides, the CDR3 is TGTGCCAGCAGCTTAGCCAGTGTCACCGGGGAGCTGTTTTTT.

The chain has TRBV4-2 and TRBJ1-4; D is uncertain. Trimming pared 0 bases from V and 7 bases from J, leaving 6 bases between. Germline V CDR1 and CDR2: LGHNA, YNFKEQ. The CDR3 runs 13 residues. The CDR3 is CASSQDRGEKLFF. The CDR3 coding sequence is TGTGCCAGCAGCCAAGACAGAGGTGAAAAACTGTTTTTT.

The V gene is TRBV18, the J gene TRBJ2-7; 8 bases fit TRBD1. From germline, CDR1 is KGHSH and CDR2 LQKENI. V gave up 4 bases and J gave up 4 bases; unmatched junction bases: 3. The CDR3 runs 13 residues. In DNA form, the CDR3 reads TGTGCCAGCTCACTCGGACAGGGTTACGAGCAGTACTTC. This encodes CASSLGQGYEQYF.

The gene calls are TRBV5-1 and TRBJ1-1, with TRBD1 matching 7 bases. CDR1 and CDR2 (germline): SGHRS, YFSETQ. V was clipped by 0 bases and J by 8 bases; unmatched bases: 4. The CDR3 is 13 amino acids. For the CDR3, the DNA is TGCGCCAGCAGCTTGGCGGCAGGGGGGGAAGCTTTCTTT. This gives the protein CASSLAAGGEAFF.